This entry lists 21 T cell receptor beta chains sequenced from one sample in a study of cytomegalovirus exposure and HLA in healthy donors. PCR employed 60 Vbeta and 13 Jbeta primers. Using immunoSEQ multiplex PCR, the repertoire was profiled, and TCRdb retains in-frame clones only, with some absent. The sample carries fewer than 55,000 clones, less than 75% recorded once. The sequenced material came from PBMCs. The origin of the receptors is a man aged 55 to 70 in good health and CMV-seropositive.

This clone was counted a few times. The chain employs TRBV5-5 and TRBJ2-1; tentatively, D is TRBD2 (6 bases). Germline CDR1 is SGHKS and CDR2 is YYEKEE (reference sequence). Deletions cut 1 base from V and 7 bases from J, with 6 bases between. This CDR3 comprises 12 residues. CDR3 DNA sequence: TGTGCCAGCAGCTTGCGGGAGAATGAGCAGTTCTTC. It yields the protein CASSLRENEQFF.

V is TRBV10-3 and J is TRBJ2-7; 14 bases line up with TRBD2. This CDR3 contains 17 residues. V was pared by 5 bases and J by 2 bases, with 8 bases of the junction left unmatched. The germline V gene has CDR1 ENHRY and CDR2 SYGVKD. In nucleotides, the CDR3 is TGTGCCATCAGTTTGACTAGCGGGAGGGCCCGTACCTACGAGCAGTACTTC. Its protein product is CAISLTSGRARTYEQYF.

The chain uses TRBV7-2 and TRBJ2-1, with 9 bases matching TRBD2. The CDR3 length is 18 residues. Germline-derived CDR1 and CDR2 are SGHTA and FQGNSA. The V gene end was trimmed by 6 bases and the J gene end by 9 bases; junction bases not matched to a gene: 21. The CDR3 loop is CASSFPPEDWGLASEQFF. DNA for the CDR3: TGTGCCAGCAGTTTCCCGCCAGAAGACTGGGGACTAGCTAGTGAGCAGTTCTTC.

The chain has TRBV9 and TRBJ2-7; 7 nucleotides align to TRBD1. Trimming at V came to 4 bases and at J to 7 bases, leaving 8 bases not matched to a gene. Germline assignment: CDR1 SGDLS and CDR2 YYNGEE. The CDR3 runs to 13 residues. CDR3 protein: CASSRTGPGEQYF. Written as DNA, the CDR3 is TGTGCCAGCAGCCGGACAGGTCCGGGTGAGCAGTACTTC.

This rearrangement joins TRBV5-1 to TRBJ2-7, with D perhaps TRBD1 (6 bases). CDR1 SGHRS and CDR2 YFSETQ come from the germline V gene. The CDR3 sequence is 13 residues long. The V and J ends lost 6 bases and 2 bases respectively, with 12 bases between them. This CDR3 reads CASNLQGTYEQYF. The CDR3, as DNA: TGCGCCAGCAACTTACAGGGAACCTACGAGCAGTACTTC.

This chain connects TRBV6-6 to TRBJ2-7; 9 bases are a match to TRBD2. The CDR3 has 16 amino acids. V trimming: 2 bases; J trimming: 0 bases; junction bases outside the gene matches: 5. Per the germline V gene, CDR1 is MNHNY and CDR2 is SVGAGI (reference sequence). CDR3 nucleotide sequence: TGTGCCAGCAGTTACGGTCTAGCGGGATCCTCCTACGAGCAGTACTTC. Protein sequence: CASSYGLAGSSYEQYF.

The rearrangement uses TRBV19 and TRBJ2-4, with 8 bases identical to TRBD2. The CDR3 is 15 amino acids. Trimming at V came to 4 bases and at J to 7 bases, leaving 9 bases not matched to a gene. Germline CDR1 LNHDA, CDR2 SQIVND (reference sequence). The CDR3 loop reads CASSTLPGLVNIQYF. CDR3 in DNA: TGTGCCAGTAGTACCCTTCCGGGACTAGTCAACATTCAGTACTTC.

This clone was seen a single time. The J gene is TRBJ2-4, the V gene TRBV28, with D possibly being TRBD2 (6 bases). The CDR3 consists of 16 residues. Germline lookup yields CDR1 MDHEN and CDR2 SYDVKM. Trimming took 5 bases from V and 0 from J, leaving 14 bases between them. The CDR3 region is CASSGGEGIAKNIQYF. CDR3 sequence (DNA): TGTGCCAGCAGTGGCGGGGAAGGAATAGCCAAAAACATTCAGTACTTC.

This sequence joins TRBV9 and TRBJ2-5; 8 nucleotides line up with TRBD1. Trimming took 2 bases from V and 4 from J; bases not matched to a gene: 4. This CDR3 contains 14 residues. From germline, CDR1 is SGDLS and CDR2 YYNGEE. This CDR3 reads CASSVGQGGETQYF. The CDR3 DNA reads as TGTGCCAGCAGCGTCGGACAGGGCGGAGAGACCCAGTACTTC.

The J gene is TRBJ2-2, the V gene TRBV9; D possibly corresponds to TRBD2 (5 bases). Germline V gene sequence: CDR1 SGDLS, CDR2 YYNGEE. The CDR3 totals 16 residues. With 2 bases removed from V and 2 bases from J, the gap between germline ends came to 13 bases. The CDR3 loop reads CASSVDYPSNTGELFF. For the CDR3, the DNA is TGTGCCAGCAGCGTTGACTACCCTTCAAACACCGGGGAGCTGTTTTTT.

This clone was counted a few times. The chain combines TRBV5-1 with TRBJ2-3, with D tentatively TRBD2 (7 bases). The ends were cut back, 0 bases at V and 6 bases at J, with 17 bases in the middle. Germline CDR1 is SGHRS and CDR2 is YFSETQ. CDR3 length: 16 residues. CDR3 nucleotide sequence: TGCGCCAGCAGCTTGGCCCCTCCAGGGAGGGGGGATACGCAGTATTTT. Protein sequence: CASSLAPPGRGDTQYF.

The CDR3 DNA reads TGTGCCAGCAGCTCTCCGGGATCCTATGAGGTCTATGGCTACACCTTC. The encoded protein is CASSSPGSYEVYGYTF. The chain links TRBV7-2 to TRBJ1-2; D not certain. The V gene lost 4 bases and the J gene lost 4 bases, with 19 bases spanning the gap. This CDR3 comprises 16 residues. Germline V lookup: CDR1 SGHTA, CDR2 FQGNSA.

The V and J genes are TRBV5-6 and TRBJ1-6; 10 nucleotides match TRBD1. Looked up from germline, CDR1 is SGHDT and CDR2 is YYEEEE. The CDR3 runs to 15 residues. V lost 3 bases, J lost 8 bases, and 5 bases stayed unmatched. CDR3 nucleotide sequence: TGTGCCAGCAGCTGGGGACAGGGGATGGATTCACCCCTCCACTTT. It yields the protein CASSWGQGMDSPLHF.

This chain uses TRBV6-1 with TRBJ1-2; 9 positions agree with TRBD1. V lost 3 bases to trimming and J lost 4 bases; unmatched junction nucleotides: 6. Germline lookup yields CDR1 MNHNS and CDR2 SASEGT. This CDR3 has 15 amino acids. This CDR3 is CASSDNDRGFYGYTF. The CDR3 DNA reads as TGTGCCAGCAGTGATAACGACAGGGGGTTCTATGGCTACACCTTC.

The rearrangement links TRBV6-6 to TRBJ2-2, with D uncertain. Per the germline V gene, CDR1 is MNHNY and CDR2 is SVGAGI (reference sequence). This CDR3 region has 16 residues. With 2 bases removed from V and 0 bases from J, the gap between germline ends came to 10 bases. In DNA form, the CDR3 reads TGTGCCAGCAGTTACATCGCAGGAACGAACACCGGGGAGCTGTTTTTT. Its translation: CASSYIAGTNTGELFF.

This chain connects TRBV5-1 to TRBJ2-5; TRBD1 agrees at 7 bases. Germline CDR1 SGHRS, CDR2 YFSETQ. The CDR3 consists of 13 residues. J gave up 4 bases and V 6 bases, and 6 bases lay outside the gene matches. CDR3 residues: CASNDRVGETQYF. CDR3 in DNA: TGCGCCAGCAACGACAGGGTGGGAGAGACCCAGTACTTC.

This clone was observed a handful of times. V gene TRBV4-3 combines with J gene TRBJ2-1; 7 bases align to TRBD2. The J segment lost 3 bases and the V segment lost 0 bases, leaving 2 bases of the junction unmatched. This CDR3 comprises 15 residues. Germline values: CDR1 LGHNA, CDR2 YSLEER. In DNA form, the CDR3 reads TGCGCCAGCAGCCAAGAGGGGGGGTTCTACAATGAGCAGTTCTTC. Translation: CASSQEGGFYNEQFF.

V is TRBV19 and J is TRBJ2-1, with 8 bases lining up with TRBD2. Germline values: CDR1 LNHDA, CDR2 SQIVND (reference sequence). V lost 4 bases and J lost 9; bases outside the gene matches: 2. CDR3 size: 12 residues. The CDR3 bases are TGTGCCAGTAGTAACCGGGGGGGTGAGCAGTTCTTC. Encoded protein: CASSNRGGEQFF.

This chain links TRBV9 with TRBJ1-2; D not resolved. The CDR3 runs 14 residues. V gave up 9 bases and J gave up 2 bases, with 17 bases separating them. Germline V lookup: CDR1 SGDLS, CDR2 YYNGEE. CDR3 loop: CANGLTGPNYGYTF. The DNA for the CDR3 is TGTGCCAACGGACTGACGGGCCCAAACTATGGCTACACCTTC.

CDR3 protein: CASSQGTGYNQPQHF. The CDR3 region has the DNA TGTGCCAGCAGCCAAGGGACAGGGTACAATCAGCCCCAGCATTTT. The gene calls are TRBV4-2 and TRBJ1-5; 8 bases are a match to TRBD1. CDR1 is LGHNA, CDR2 YNFKEQ, per germline. The CDR3 length is 15 residues. The V gene end was trimmed by 1 base and the J gene end by 3 bases; junction bases not matched to a gene: 2.

This clone was found a few times. The chain carries TRBV16 and TRBJ2-7; TRBD1 agrees at 7 bases. From germline, CDR1 is KGHSY and CDR2 FQNENV. There are 14 residues in the CDR3. V shed 3 bases, J shed 2 bases, and the junction held 4 bases outside the gene matches. The CDR3 region is CASSHWTGPYEQYF. The CDR3 coding sequence is TGTGCCAGCAGCCACTGGACAGGTCCCTACGAGCAGTACTTC. The variable domain in full, with the rest retrieved from reference TRBV16 and TRBJ2-7, is GEEVAQTPKHLVRGEGQKAKLYCAPIKGHSYVFWYQQVLKNEFKFLISFQNENVFDETGMPKERFSAKCLPNSPCSLEIQATKLEDSAVYFCASSHWTGPYEQYFGPGTRLTVT.